The 18 T cell receptor beta chains below come from one sample, sequenced in a study of blood T cell repertoires in COVID-19. Method: immunoSEQ multiplex PCR; TCRdb's copy keeps in-frame clones and lacks some. The table has 100,000 to 150,000 clones, 85% seen once. Input material: peripheral blood. The receptor source for this set is a woman over 75 with acute or convalescent COVID-19.

This clone occurred once. This chain uses TRBV4-3 with TRBJ1-3; D ambiguous. Per the germline V gene, CDR1 is LGHNA and CDR2 is YSLEER. V gave up 0 bases and J gave up 0 bases, with 9 bases separating them. The length of the CDR3 is 16 residues. This chain's CDR3 is CASSQEPPGSGNTIYF. CDR3 bases: TGCGCCAGCAGCCAAGAGCCCCCGGGCTCTGGAAACACCATATATTTT.

The genes are TRBV25-1 and TRBJ2-1; 8 bases line up with TRBD2. Trimming took 1 base from V and 9 from J; bases not matched to a gene: 11. The CDR3 is 16 amino acids. Germline assignment: CDR1 MGHDK and CDR2 SYGVNS. The DNA for the CDR3 is TGTGCCAGCAGTGAATTATGGAGCGGGGGTGTCGGTGAGCAGTTCTTC. Encoded protein: CASSELWSGGVGEQFF.

The rearrangement uses TRBV12-3 or TRBV12-4 and TRBJ1-1; D not certain. V was shortened by 3 bases and J by 4 bases, with 3 bases between the two germline ends. This CDR3 comprises 11 residues. The CDR3 coding sequence is TGTGCCAGCAGTTTGGCCACTGAAGCTTTCTTT. Its protein product is CASSLATEAFF.

V and J are TRBV4-3 and TRBJ1-2, with D tentatively TRBD1 (5 bases). This CDR3 contains 14 residues. Germline CDR1 LGHNA, CDR2 YSLEER. V shed 0 bases and J shed 5 bases, with 10 bases lying between them. CDR3 in amino acids: CASSQEMAGYGYTF. The CDR3 nucleotides are TGCGCCAGCAGCCAAGAGATGGCAGGGTATGGCTACACCTTC.

V gene TRBV7-3 combines with J gene TRBJ2-1; D possibly corresponds to TRBD2 (6 bases). CDR1 and CDR2 (germline): SGHTA, FQGTGA. This CDR3 comprises 13 residues. The V gene lost 2 bases and the J gene lost 15 bases, with 17 bases spanning the gap. The CDR3 region is CASSLEEGIWPFF. CDR3 DNA: TGTGCCAGCAGCTTAGAGGAGGGGATTTGGCCGTTCTTC.

V is TRBV12-3 or TRBV12-4 and J is TRBJ1-1; 7 positions agree with TRBD1. This CDR3 has 12 residues. Trimming took 5 bases from V and 11 from J; bases not matched to a gene: 8. CDR3 amino acids: CASSPHRGRAFF. The CDR3 DNA follows: TGTGCCAGCAGTCCCCACAGGGGTCGGGCTTTCTTT.

This clone qualifies as large (0.1 to 1%). This chain connects TRBV10-3 to TRBJ2-3; 8 nucleotides align to TRBD1. V trimming: 11 bases; J trimming: 0 bases; junction bases outside the gene matches: 10. Germline V lookup: CDR1 ENHRY, CDR2 SYGVKD. The CDR3 has 15 residues. The CDR3 DNA reads as TGTGCCGCTCGGACAGGGCCTACTAGCACAGATACGCAGTATTTT. Protein product: CAARTGPTSTDTQYF.

This clone has just one count. V and J are TRBV5-1 and TRBJ1-4, with 8 bases that match TRBD1. Trimming cost V 4 bases and J 8 bases; bases outside gene matches: 16. Germline CDR1 and CDR2: SGHRS and YFSETQ. The CDR3 extends over 17 amino acids. CDR3: CASSLGQGVGRAEKLFF. The CDR3, as DNA: TGCGCCAGCAGCCTCGGACAGGGTGTTGGTCGGGCCGAAAAACTGTTTTTT.

This chain connects TRBV4-1 to TRBJ2-7, with D tentatively TRBD1 (6 bases). The CDR3 contains 19 residues. Per the germline V gene, CDR1 is MGHRA and CDR2 is YSYEKL. Trimming cost V 0 bases and J 2 bases, with 23 bases left between them. The chain's CDR3 is CASSQDLPPGVQPPYEQYF. CDR3 in DNA: TGCGCCAGCAGCCAAGATTTACCTCCAGGGGTACAGCCCCCCTACGAGCAGTACTTC.

The CDR3 coding sequence is TGTGCCAGCAGACTCGGACAGGAATACGAGCAGTACGTC. Translation gives CASRLGQEYEQYV. V is TRBV2 and J is TRBJ2-7; 7 positions agree with TRBD1. This CDR3 has 13 amino acids. V trimming: 6 bases; J trimming: 4 bases; junction bases outside the gene matches: 6. Germline V lookup: CDR1 SNHLY, CDR2 FYNNEI.

The V and J genes are TRBV28 and TRBJ2-7, with D tentatively TRBD1 (7 bases). The V and J ends lost 3 bases and 6 bases respectively, with 21 bases between them. CDR3 length: 16 residues. Germline V gives CDR1 MDHEN, CDR2 SYDVKM. The CDR3 coding sequence is TGTGCCAGCAGTTTTCCCGTAAACAGGGGAGGTTGCGAGCAGTACGTC. Encoded protein: CASSFPVNRGGCEQYV.

About this clone: One end of the junction does not line up with germline, which may come from a read error. The CDR3 sequence: CASRLGTTSDEQYF. CDR3 sequence (DNA): TGCGCCAGCAGATTGGGGACAACTTCGGACGAGCAGTACTTC. The chain joins TRBV5-1 to TRBJ2-7; possible D gene TRBD1, 6 bases. Germline V gene lookup returns CDR1 SGHRS and CDR2 YFSETQ. The CDR3 is 14 amino acids.

The gene calls are TRBV6-5 and TRBJ1-6; no firm D call. The ends were cut back, 0 bases at V and 4 bases at J, with 7 bases in the middle. The germline V gene has CDR1 MNHEY and CDR2 SVGAGI. The CDR3 loop spans 15 amino acids. This chain's CDR3 is CASSYSTGYNSPLHF. The CDR3 DNA sequence: TGTGCCAGCAGTTACTCGACGGGGTATAATTCACCCCTCCACTTT.

V usage is TRBV5-6 and J usage is TRBJ1-5; tentative D call: TRBD1 (5 bases). There are 16 residues in the CDR3. V was clipped by 3 bases and J by 2 bases, with 15 bases between them. Germline CDR1 and CDR2: SGHDT and YYEEEE. For the CDR3, the DNA is TGTGCCAGCAGCTCATGGGGGGGAGGAGGCAATCAGCCCCAGCATTTT. Protein product: CASSSWGGGGNQPQHF.

The chain is built from TRBV9 and TRBJ1-1, with D tentatively TRBD1 (5 bases). Germline V gives CDR1 SGDLS, CDR2 YYNGEE. The V end lost 4 bases, the J end lost 1 base, and 11 bases lay between the germline ends. The CDR3 extends over 14 amino acids. The CDR3 loop reads CASSREGRNTEAFF. The DNA of the CDR3 is TGTGCCAGCAGCCGGGAGGGGCGGAACACTGAAGCTTTCTTT.

The rearrangement uses TRBV24-1 and TRBJ1-2, with 9 bases that match TRBD1. The germline V gene has CDR1 KGHDR and CDR2 SFDVKD. This CDR3 has 15 amino acids. Losses at the gene ends were 1 base for V and 4 bases for J; bases not matched to a gene: 3. Here the CDR3 reads CATSDFGTGTYGYTF. The CDR3 DNA reads as TGTGCCACCAGTGATTTTGGGACAGGGACCTATGGCTACACCTTC.

The chain combines TRBV5-1 with TRBJ1-4, with D uncertain. Germline V gives CDR1 SGHRS, CDR2 YFSETQ. With 2 bases removed from V and 0 bases from J, the gap between germline ends came to 11 bases. This CDR3 region has 16 residues. The CDR3 here is CASSLQPPATNEKLFF. Here the CDR3 DNA reads TGCGCCAGCAGCTTACAGCCCCCTGCAACTAATGAAAAACTGTTTTTT.

The chain is built from TRBV19 and TRBJ2-1, with TRBD1 identical over 9 bases. The junction had 5 bases not matched to a gene; V was cut back by 6 bases and J by 8 bases. In germline, CDR1 is LNHDA, CDR2 SQIVND (reference sequence). The length of the CDR3 is 13 residues. The CDR3 DNA is TGTGCCAGTAGCAAGGGACAGGGTTATGAGCAGTTCTTC. Translated: CASSKGQGYEQFF.